The 27 T cell receptor beta chains presented below share a single source sample, sequenced in a study of cytomegalovirus exposure and HLA in healthy donors. The PCR was carried out with 60 Vbeta primers and 13 Jbeta primers. The data were produced by immunoSEQ multiplex PCR, yet TCRdb's version contains in-frame clones alone and is incomplete. The sample records about 200,000 clones, roughly four fifths being singletons. The source material was PBMCs. The receptors stem from a woman aged 40 to 50 in good health and CMV-seronegative.

The DNA of the CDR3 is TGTGCCAGCAGCTTGCCCGGACAGGGGCCATACTTTACCTACGAGCAGTACTTC. Translation gives CASSLPGQGPYFTYEQYF. V usage is TRBV5-4 and J usage is TRBJ2-7, with TRBD1 identical over 9 bases. J lost 2 bases, V lost 1 base, and 13 bases had no gene match. This CDR3 has 18 amino acids. The V gene's germline CDR1 is SGHNT and CDR2 YYREEE (reference sequence).

This sequence joins TRBV25-1 and TRBJ1-4, with TRBD1 identical over 8 bases. Trimming cost V 4 bases and J 5 bases; bases outside gene matches: 9. This CDR3 region has 16 residues. CDR1 and CDR2 from the germline V gene are MGHDK and SYGVNS. Written as DNA, the CDR3 is TGTGCCAGCAGTGCACTTAGGACAGGGCCGAATGAAAAACTGTTTTTT. Its translation: CASSALRTGPNEKLFF.

The chain employs TRBV5-4 and TRBJ2-5, with TRBD2 matching 8 bases. CDR3 size: 14 residues. V lost 4 bases, J lost 3 bases, and 5 bases stayed unmatched. The germline V gene has CDR1 SGHNT and CDR2 YYREEE (reference sequence). The CDR3 nucleotides read TGTGCCAGCAGCGCGAGCGGGAGTGAAGAGACCCAGTACTTC. This codes for CASSASGSEETQYF.

This clone was seen a single time. The chain joins TRBV5-4 to TRBJ1-2; a possible D gene is TRBD1 (6 bases). Germline values: CDR1 SGHNT, CDR2 YYREEE (reference sequence). Trimming cost V 4 bases and J 4 bases, with 11 bases left between them. The CDR3 has 13 amino acids. CDR3 DNA: TGTGCCAGCAGCCCCGGGACAATCTATGGCTACACCTTC. Amino acid sequence: CASSPGTIYGYTF.

This chain links TRBV6-1 with TRBJ2-5, with 7 bases identical to TRBD1. The length of the CDR3 is 13 residues. The germline V gene has CDR1 MNHNS and CDR2 SASEGT. V trimming: 6 bases; J trimming: 7 bases; junction bases outside the gene matches: 8. Written as DNA, the CDR3 is TGTGCCAGCAGCGCTGACAGGGTGGCGACCCAGTACTTC. Protein: CASSADRVATQYF.

This clone came up once. The DNA for the CDR3 is TGTGCCAGTATCGGACAGGGAGGCACCGGGGAGCTGTTTTTT. Protein: CASIGQGGTGELFF. The chain recombines TRBV19 with TRBJ2-2; 8 bases are shared with TRBD1. The germline V gene encodes CDR1 LNHDA and CDR2 SQIVND (reference sequence). V trimming: 7 bases; J trimming: 4 bases; junction bases outside the gene matches: 5. The CDR3 is 14 amino acids.

The gene calls are TRBV2 and TRBJ2-1, with TRBD1 matching 7 bases. The CDR3 covers 13 residues. The ends lost 8 bases at V and 6 bases at J; junction bases unmatched: 7. Germline V gene sequence: CDR1 SNHLY, CDR2 FYNNEI. The CDR3 DNA sequence: TGTGCCAGCGGAAGACAGGGTACCAATGAGCAGTTCTTC. Its protein is CASGRQGTNEQFF.

This sequence joins TRBV5-1 and TRBJ1-1; D gene ambiguous. Per the germline V gene, CDR1 is SGHRS and CDR2 is YFSETQ. V shed 2 bases and J shed 3 bases, with 14 bases lying between them. There are 15 residues in the CDR3. As DNA, the CDR3 is TGCGCCAGCAGCTTCCTCTCTGCGTCGGACACTGAAGCTTTCTTT. Its translation: CASSFLSASDTEAFF. Combining the CDR3 with reference TRBV5-1 and TRBJ1-1 gives the whole variable domain KAGVTQTPRYLIKTRGQQVTLSCSPISGHRSVSWYQQTPGQGLQFLFEYFSETQRNKGNFPGRFSGRQFSNSRSEMNVSTLELGDSALYLCASSFLSASDTEAFFGQGTRLTVV.

The sample holds a few counts of this clone. The chain is built from TRBV28 and TRBJ1-2; D uncertain. The germline V and J ends were trimmed by 11 bases and 4 bases, with 8 bases remaining between them. CDR3 length: 10 amino acids. Germline V gene data show CDR1 as MDHEN and CDR2 as SYDVKM. CDR3 region: CASGIYGYTF. DNA for the CDR3: TGTGCCTCCGGTATCTATGGCTACACCTTC.

The gene calls are TRBV7-9 and TRBJ2-3; 7 nucleotides line up with TRBD2. Germline loops: CDR1 SEHNR, CDR2 FQNEAQ (reference sequence). V trimming: 6 bases; J trimming: 7 bases; junction bases outside the gene matches: 13. This CDR3 spans 15 amino acids. CDR3 bases: TGTGCCAGCAGTTCTCTAGCGGAACAACGGTATACGCAGTATTTT. It is translated as CASSSLAEQRYTQYF.

This clone was detected only once. The genes are TRBV5-4 and TRBJ2-3; 9 nucleotides align to TRBD2. Germline loops: CDR1 SGHNT, CDR2 YYREEE (reference sequence). There are 20 residues in the CDR3. Losses at the gene ends were 1 base for V and 0 bases for J; bases not matched to a gene: 15. CDR3 DNA sequence: TGTGCCAGCAGCTTGAGTAACCGCTTTTGGGCGGGAGGGAGCACAGATACGCAGTATTTT. This gives the protein CASSLSNRFWAGGSTDTQYF.

This chain connects TRBV7-6 to TRBJ1-3; 8 nucleotides align to TRBD1. Trimming at V came to 4 bases and at J to 8 bases, leaving 13 bases not matched to a gene. The CDR3 has 16 amino acids. Germline V gene lookup returns CDR1 SGHVS and CDR2 FNYEAQ. This chain's CDR3 is CASSSSTGGLVDTIYF. The CDR3 coding sequence is TGTGCCAGCAGCTCCTCTACAGGGGGATTGGTTGACACCATATATTTT.

This chain joins TRBV18 and TRBJ2-1; the match to TRBD2 covers 10 bases. With 0 bases clipped from V and 4 bases from J, the junction kept 3 bases outside the gene matches. The CDR3 sequence is 16 residues long. The germline V gene has CDR1 KGHSH and CDR2 LQKENI. DNA of the CDR3: TGTGCCAGCTCACCACCGGGACTAGCGTTTTACAATGAGCAGTTCTTC. Its protein product is CASSPPGLAFYNEQFF.

The rearrangement uses TRBV9 and TRBJ2-3, with 14 bases aligning to TRBD2. The germline CDR1 and CDR2 sequences are SGDLS and YYNGEE. The V and J ends lost 0 bases and 0 bases, in that order; junction bases with no gene match: 9. The CDR3 is 20 amino acids. CDR3 nucleotide sequence: TGTGCCAGCAGCGTAGGTATCGGGACTAGCGGGAGAGGGAGCACAGATACGCAGTATTTT. Translation gives CASSVGIGTSGRGSTDTQYF.

The chain carries TRBV28 and TRBJ1-4; 7 bases line up with TRBD1. This CDR3 is built from 16 residues. V was clipped by 5 bases and J by 8 bases; unmatched bases: 14. Germline CDR1 and CDR2: MDHEN and SYDVKM. The CDR3 sequence: CASSQRLTGSGEKLFF. As DNA, the CDR3 is TGTGCCAGCAGTCAAAGACTGACAGGGTCGGGGGAAAAACTGTTTTTT.

This rearrangement joins TRBV7-9 to TRBJ1-4; 10 bases match TRBD1. Unmatched junction bases numbered 3, after V lost 6 bases and J lost 8 bases. Germline CDR1 and CDR2: SEHNR and FQNEAQ (reference sequence). The CDR3 extends over 13 amino acids. As DNA, the CDR3 is TGTGCCAGCAGTCTGGGACAGGGGGAAAAACTGTTTTTT. It translates to CASSLGQGEKLFF.

V and J are TRBV28 and TRBJ2-1, with 8 positions matching TRBD2. CDR3 length: 17 amino acids. CDR1 is MDHEN and CDR2 is SYDVKM in the germline V gene. V gave up 5 bases and J gave up 1 base; unmatched junction bases: 10. In DNA form, the CDR3 reads TGTGCCAGCAGTGCTCTCCATATAGCGGGGTCCTACAATGAGCAGTTCTTC. Translating it yields CASSALHIAGSYNEQFF.

The chain carries TRBV5-1 and TRBJ2-3; 12 bases align to TRBD2. CDR3 length: 17 residues. Germline CDR1 reads SGHRS; CDR2 reads YFSETQ. With 0 bases clipped from V and 4 bases from J, the junction kept 6 bases outside the gene matches. The CDR3 sequence: CASSLGLAGAASDTQYF. The CDR3 region has the DNA TGCGCCAGCAGCTTGGGACTAGCGGGAGCCGCCTCAGATACGCAGTATTTT.

The V and J genes are TRBV28 and TRBJ1-4; D is possibly TRBD1 (6 bases). Germline loops: CDR1 MDHEN, CDR2 SYDVKM. The ends were cut back, 4 bases at V and 4 bases at J, with 13 bases in the middle. The CDR3 totals 15 residues. The chain's CDR3 is CASSYPDSRNEKLFF. The CDR3 DNA reads TGTGCCAGCAGTTACCCGGACAGCCGTAATGAAAAACTGTTTTTT.

This clone was detected a few times. This rearrangement joins TRBV28 to TRBJ2-2; D is possibly TRBD2 (5 bases). Germline V gene lookup returns CDR1 MDHEN and CDR2 SYDVKM. Trimming took 6 bases from V and 6 from J, leaving 11 bases between them. The CDR3 totals 13 residues. Here the CDR3 reads CASSLAGAGELFF. The CDR3 DNA reads TGTGCCAGCAGCCTGGCCGGGGCCGGGGAGCTGTTTTTT. Filled out from reference TRBV28 and TRBJ2-2, the complete variable domain reads DVKVTQSSRYLVKRTGEKVFLECVQDMDHENMFWYRQDPGLGLRLIYFSYDVKMKEKGDIPEGYSVSREKKERFSLILESASTNQTSMYLCASSLAGAGELFFGEGSRLTVL.

V usage is TRBV7-3 and J usage is TRBJ2-7; 7 nucleotides match TRBD1. Trimming cost V 2 bases and J 4 bases; bases outside gene matches: 5. The germline gives CDR1 SGHTA, CDR2 FQGTGA. The CDR3 length is 14 residues. CDR3 nucleotide sequence: TGTGCCAGCAGCTTAGGGGCAGGGGGATACGAGCAGTACTTC. Amino acid sequence: CASSLGAGGYEQYF.

V and J are TRBV5-1 and TRBJ1-1; 7 nucleotides align to TRBD1. V lost 4 bases, J lost 8 bases, and 5 bases stayed unmatched. This CDR3 spans 12 amino acids. CDR1 and CDR2 (germline): SGHRS, YFSETQ. The CDR3, as DNA: TGCGCCAGCAGCAGTAGGACAGGAGAAGCTTTCTTT. This translates into CASSSRTGEAFF.

The chain links TRBV28 to TRBJ2-2; the match to TRBD2 covers 7 bases. Per germline, CDR1 MDHEN and CDR2 SYDVKM. V lost 7 bases and J lost 0; bases outside the gene matches: 11. CDR3 length: 17 residues. The CDR3 bases are TGTGCCAGCACCGGGGTAGCGGGCGATGCGAACACCGGGGAGCTGTTTTTT. It translates to CASTGVAGDANTGELFF. Drawing the rest from reference TRBV28 and TRBJ2-2, the complete variable domain is DVKVTQSSRYLVKRTGEKVFLECVQDMDHENMFWYRQDPGLGLRLIYFSYDVKMKEKGDIPEGYSVSREKKERFSLILESASTNQTSMYLCASTGVAGDANTGELFFGEGSRLTVL.

The chain carries TRBV28 and TRBJ2-3; the match to TRBD2 covers 8 bases. Trimming removed 5 bases from V and 1 base from J; junction bases left unmatched: 5. CDR1 is MDHEN and CDR2 is SYDVKM in the germline V gene. The CDR3 spans 15 residues. The CDR3 loop reads CASSEPAGGTDTQYF. DNA for the CDR3: TGTGCCAGCAGTGAACCAGCGGGGGGCACAGATACGCAGTATTTT.

The chain recombines TRBV7-9 with TRBJ2-1, with a tentative D call TRBD2 (5 bases). The CDR3 runs 17 residues. V lost 5 bases, J lost 1 base, and 18 bases lay in between. Germline assignment: CDR1 SEHNR and CDR2 FQNEAQ (reference sequence). The CDR3 nucleotides are TGTGCCAGCAGCCCGGCGGGTCTAGGAAGTTCCTACAATGAGCAGTTCTTC. Protein sequence: CASSPAGLGSSYNEQFF.

V and J are TRBV5-1 and TRBJ1-1; the D gene is possibly TRBD1 (6 bases). The CDR3 has 13 residues. Germline CDR1 SGHRS, CDR2 YFSETQ. Deletions cut 4 bases from V and 3 bases from J, with 10 bases between. The CDR3 protein is CASSPDRHTEAFF. DNA for the CDR3: TGCGCCAGCAGCCCGGACAGACACACTGAAGCTTTCTTT.

The chain has TRBV6-1 and TRBJ2-7; 8 nucleotides line up with TRBD2. CDR1 is MNHNS and CDR2 is SASEGT in the germline V gene. With 7 bases clipped from V and 1 base from J, the junction kept 6 bases outside the gene matches. The CDR3 extends over 14 amino acids. This CDR3 reads CASTGGFGSYEQYF. The CDR3 bases are TGTGCCAGCACGGGGGGGTTCGGTTCCTACGAGCAGTACTTC.